Detailed here is one T cell receptor (beta chain). Its matching antigen is unknown. This entry belongs to a study of shared clonotypes between healthy human individuals. Findings of the study overall: In this cohort, only blood was sampled, and tissue repertoires likely differ. Four donors shared about 5% of their naive CD4 clonotypes.

Trimming took 6 bases from V and 4 from J; bases not matched to a gene: 4. The CDR3 length is 14 residues. Germline CDR1 MDHEN, CDR2 SYDVKM. At deep level, the assay was performed. Some clones are missing from TCRdb's copy, which holds only in-frame ones; the method was immunoSEQ multiplex PCR. The sample includes about 2.4 million clones, 93% seen only once; the top ten take 0.36%. The sequencing input was naive CD4+ T cells from PBMCs. As for subset: CD45RA+ positively selected. The source of this sequence is a man between 18 and 29 years old in good health. Some clones in this sample may be carry-over from other donors' samples. The chain carries TRBV28 and TRBJ1-1; 11 nucleotides agree with TRBD1. CDR3 nucleotides: TGTGCCAGCAGCGGGACAGGGGGATTCACTGAAGCTTTCTTT. Translation gives CASSGTGGFTEAFF.